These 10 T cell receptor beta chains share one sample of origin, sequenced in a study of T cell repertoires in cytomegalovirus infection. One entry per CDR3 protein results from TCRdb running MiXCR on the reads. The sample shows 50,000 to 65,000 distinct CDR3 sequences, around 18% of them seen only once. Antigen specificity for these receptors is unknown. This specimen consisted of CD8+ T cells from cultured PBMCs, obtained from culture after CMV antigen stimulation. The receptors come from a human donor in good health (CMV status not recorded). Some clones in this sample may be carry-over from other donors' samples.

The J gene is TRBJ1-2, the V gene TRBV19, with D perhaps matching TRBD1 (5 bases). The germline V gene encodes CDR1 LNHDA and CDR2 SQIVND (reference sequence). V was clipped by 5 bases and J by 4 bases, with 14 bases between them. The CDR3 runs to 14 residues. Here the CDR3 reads CASSGRTSGYGYTF. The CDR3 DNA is TGTGCCAGTAGTGGTCGGACATCAGGCTATGGCTACACCTTC.

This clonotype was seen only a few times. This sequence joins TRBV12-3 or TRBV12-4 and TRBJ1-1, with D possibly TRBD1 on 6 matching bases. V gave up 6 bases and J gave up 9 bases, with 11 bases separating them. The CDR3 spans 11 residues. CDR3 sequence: CASSSGTKAFF. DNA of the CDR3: TGTGCCAGCAGCTCCGGGACAAAAGCTTTCTTT.

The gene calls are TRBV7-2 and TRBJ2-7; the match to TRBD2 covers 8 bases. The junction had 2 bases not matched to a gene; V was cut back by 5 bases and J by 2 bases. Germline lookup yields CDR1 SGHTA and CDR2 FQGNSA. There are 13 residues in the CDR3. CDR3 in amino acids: CASSLLAAYEQYF. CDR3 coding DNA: TGTGCCAGCAGCCTACTAGCGGCCTACGAGCAGTACTTC.

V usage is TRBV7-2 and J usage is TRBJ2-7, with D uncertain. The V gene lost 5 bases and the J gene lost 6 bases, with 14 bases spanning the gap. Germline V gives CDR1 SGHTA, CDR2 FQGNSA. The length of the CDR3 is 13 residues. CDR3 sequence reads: CASSPGLVAEQYF. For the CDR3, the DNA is TGTGCCAGCAGCCCCGGGCTAGTCGCCGAGCAGTACTTC.

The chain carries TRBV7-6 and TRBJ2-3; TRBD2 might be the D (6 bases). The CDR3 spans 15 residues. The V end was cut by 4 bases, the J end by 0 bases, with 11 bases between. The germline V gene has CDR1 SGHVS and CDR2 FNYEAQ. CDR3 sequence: CASSYRRGSTDTQYF. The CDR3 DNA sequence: TGTGCCAGCAGCTACCGGCGGGGAAGCACAGATACGCAGTATTTT.

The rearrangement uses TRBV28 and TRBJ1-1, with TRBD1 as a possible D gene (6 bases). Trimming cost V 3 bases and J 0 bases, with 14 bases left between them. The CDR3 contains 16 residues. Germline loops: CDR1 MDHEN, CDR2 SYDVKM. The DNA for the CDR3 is TGTGCCAGCAGTTTTTCCATGGGGGGCCTGAACACTGAAGCTTTCTTT. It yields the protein CASSFSMGGLNTEAFF.

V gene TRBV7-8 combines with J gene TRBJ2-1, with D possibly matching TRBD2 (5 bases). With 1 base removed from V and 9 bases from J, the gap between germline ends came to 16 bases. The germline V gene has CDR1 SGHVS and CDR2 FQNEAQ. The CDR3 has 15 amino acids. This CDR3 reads CASSLGGSGWLEQFF. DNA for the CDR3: TGTGCCAGCAGCTTAGGAGGGAGTGGCTGGCTTGAGCAGTTCTTC.

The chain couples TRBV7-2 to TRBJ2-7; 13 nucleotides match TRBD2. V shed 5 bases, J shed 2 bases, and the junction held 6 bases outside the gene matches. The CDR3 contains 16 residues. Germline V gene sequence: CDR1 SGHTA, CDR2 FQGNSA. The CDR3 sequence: CASSLRLAGGPYEQYF. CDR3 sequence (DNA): TGTGCCAGCAGCCTCCGACTAGCGGGAGGTCCCTACGAGCAGTACTTC.

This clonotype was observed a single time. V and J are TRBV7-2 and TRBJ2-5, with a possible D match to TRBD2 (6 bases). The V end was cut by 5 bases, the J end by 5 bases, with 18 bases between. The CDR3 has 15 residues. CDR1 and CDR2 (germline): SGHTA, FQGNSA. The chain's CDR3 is CASSIWDSVGETQYF. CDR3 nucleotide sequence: TGTGCCAGCAGCATCTGGGACTCGGTTGGGGAGACCCAGTACTTC.

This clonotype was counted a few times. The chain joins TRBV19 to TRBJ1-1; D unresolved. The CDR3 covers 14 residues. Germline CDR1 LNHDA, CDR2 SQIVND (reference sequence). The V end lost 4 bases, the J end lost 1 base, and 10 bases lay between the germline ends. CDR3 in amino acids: CASSSKSWNTEAFF. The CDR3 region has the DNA TGTGCCAGTAGTAGTAAAAGCTGGAACACTGAAGCTTTCTTT. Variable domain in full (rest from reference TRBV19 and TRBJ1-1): DGGITQSPKYLFRKEGQNVTLSCEQNLNHDAMYWYRQDPGQGLRLIYYSQIVNDFQKGDIAEGYSVSREKKESFPLTVTSAQKNPTAFYLCASSSKSWNTEAFFGQGTRLTVV.